This is a list of T cell receptor beta chains from one sample in a study of beta chain features in type 1 diabetes. TCRdb keeps only in-frame clones here, not all; method: immunoSEQ multiplex PCR. The sample shows roughly 380,000 clones, 15% to 20% of them seen only once. The sample was naive CD4+ T cells from blood. These TCRs come from a young woman in good health. Each CDR3 is given with its conserved first and last residue. D genes are given only for firm matches. Clone size appears in some rows only: once, few, many, or a class for an expanded clone.

v_call: TRBV27
clone_size: -
j_call: TRBJ2-7
d_call: -
cdr3_aa: CASSPRDKYEQYF
cdr3_nt: TGTGCCAGCAGTCCCCGGGACAAATACGAGCAGTACTTC

v_call: TRBV30
clone_size: once
j_call: TRBJ1-1
d_call: -
cdr3_aa: CAWSVGLAAEAFF
cdr3_nt: TGTGCCTGGAGTGTAGGTTTGGCGGCTGAAGCTTTCTTT

v_call: TRBV5-1
clone_size: -
j_call: TRBJ1-1
d_call: -
cdr3_aa: CASSLGQRNTEAFF
cdr3_nt: TGCGCCAGCAGCTTGGGGCAGCGTAACACTGAAGCTTTCTTT

v_call: TRBV16
clone_size: few
j_call: TRBJ2-2
d_call: -
cdr3_aa: CASSQLRDSLNTGELFF
cdr3_nt: TGTGCCAGCAGCCAATTAAGAGACAGCCTTAACACCGGGGAGCTGTTTTTT

v_call: TRBV4-3
clone_size: -
j_call: TRBJ1-2
d_call: TRBD1
cdr3_aa: CASSQLNYRGPGWGYTF
cdr3_nt: TGCGCCAGCAGCCAGTTAAACTACAGGGGGCCGGGCTGGGGCTACACCTTC

v_call: TRBV5-6
clone_size: few
j_call: TRBJ2-5
d_call: -
cdr3_aa: CASSLRGSGPSETQYF
cdr3_nt: TGTGCCAGCAGCTTGCGGGGTAGCGGCCCTTCGGAGACCCAGTACTTC

v_call: TRBV4-1
clone_size: -
j_call: TRBJ2-3
d_call: TRBD2
cdr3_aa: CASSQERLAGTDTQYF
cdr3_nt: TGCGCCAGCAGCCAAGAACGACTAGCGGGAACAGATACGCAGTATTTT

v_call: TRBV18
clone_size: -
j_call: TRBJ2-3
d_call: -
cdr3_aa: CASSPRTMGGTDTQYF
cdr3_nt: TGTGCCAGCTCACCACGAACCATGGGAGGCACAGATACGCAGTATTTT

v_call: TRBV29-1
clone_size: few
j_call: TRBJ2-3
d_call: -
cdr3_aa: CSGSRGPGDTQYF
cdr3_nt: TGCAGCGGGTCTCGGGGTCCAGGAGATACGCAGTATTTT

v_call: TRBV29-1
clone_size: -
j_call: TRBJ1-1
d_call: -
cdr3_aa: CSVEEAGVANTEAFF
cdr3_nt: TGCAGCGTTGAGGAGGCGGGGGTGGCGAACACTGAAGCTTTCTTT

v_call: TRBV7-9
clone_size: -
j_call: TRBJ2-7
d_call: TRBD2
cdr3_aa: CASSPPGLAGGPTDEQYF
cdr3_nt: TGTGCCAGCAGCCCTCCGGGACTAGCGGGAGGGCCGACGGACGAGCAGTACTTC

v_call: TRBV11-2
clone_size: -
j_call: TRBJ2-5
d_call: TRBD1
cdr3_aa: CASSLGTGVRETQYF
cdr3_nt: TGTGCCAGCAGCCTAGGGACAGGGGTGAGAGAGACCCAGTACTTC

v_call: TRBV5-4
clone_size: -
j_call: TRBJ2-4
d_call: TRBD1
cdr3_aa: CASSLEAGGLGKNIQYF
cdr3_nt: TGTGCCAGCAGCTTGGAGGCAGGGGGCCTGGGCAAAAACATTCAGTACTTC

v_call: TRBV11-3
clone_size: -
j_call: TRBJ2-2
d_call: -
cdr3_aa: CASSLGFAAVGELFF
cdr3_nt: TGTGCCAGCAGCTTAGGGTTTGCGGCGGTCGGGGAGCTGTTTTTT

v_call: TRBV18
clone_size: few
j_call: TRBJ2-7
d_call: -
cdr3_aa: CASSPQRSNEQYF
cdr3_nt: TGTGCCAGCTCACCCCAGAGGTCTAACGAGCAGTACTTC

v_call: TRBV9
clone_size: -
j_call: TRBJ2-1
d_call: TRBD2
cdr3_aa: CASSVDVAGGLDEQFF
cdr3_nt: TGTGCCAGCAGCGTAGATGTAGCGGGAGGGTTAGATGAGCAGTTCTTC

v_call: TRBV10-3
clone_size: -
j_call: TRBJ1-1
d_call: TRBD1
cdr3_aa: CAISQSGTVNTEAFF
cdr3_nt: TGTGCCATCAGTCAGAGTGGGACAGTGAACACTGAAGCTTTCTTT

v_call: TRBV2
clone_size: -
j_call: TRBJ2-5
d_call: -
cdr3_aa: CASREGGETQYF
cdr3_nt: TGTGCCAGCAGGGAAGGAGGGGAGACCCAGTACTTC

v_call: TRBV2
clone_size: few
j_call: TRBJ2-1
d_call: -
cdr3_aa: CASRATGTEGARFF
cdr3_nt: TGTGCCAGCAGAGCTACCGGTACGGAGGGAGCTAGGTTCTTC

v_call: TRBV9
clone_size: -
j_call: TRBJ2-2
d_call: -
cdr3_aa: CASSGGGNTGELFF
cdr3_nt: TGTGCCAGCAGCGGTGGCGGGAACACCGGGGAGCTGTTTTTT

v_call: TRBV4-3
clone_size: few
j_call: TRBJ1-1
d_call: -
cdr3_aa: CASSQDWGSGGTEAFF
cdr3_nt: TGCGCCAGCAGCCAAGATTGGGGCTCGGGGGGGACCGAAGCTTTCTTT

v_call: TRBV30
clone_size: -
j_call: TRBJ1-3
d_call: TRBD1
cdr3_aa: CAWSRTGDSGNTIYF
cdr3_nt: TGTGCCTGGAGCCGCACAGGGGACTCTGGAAACACCATATATTTT

v_call: TRBV29-1
clone_size: few
j_call: TRBJ2-3
d_call: TRBD1
cdr3_aa: CSVRPFGTGGNTDTQYF
cdr3_nt: TGCAGCGTTAGGCCTTTTGGGACAGGGGGCAACACAGATACGCAGTATTTT

v_call: TRBV6-5
clone_size: -
j_call: TRBJ2-3
d_call: TRBD1
cdr3_aa: CASSQGVANTQYF
cdr3_nt: TGTGCCAGCAGTCAGGGGGTCGCGAATACGCAGTATTTT

v_call: TRBV5-4
clone_size: few
j_call: TRBJ1-1
d_call: TRBD1
cdr3_aa: CASRSRGMTEAFF
cdr3_nt: TGTGCCAGCAGGTCCAGGGGGATGACTGAAGCTTTCTTT

v_call: TRBV11-2
clone_size: -
j_call: TRBJ1-1
d_call: -
cdr3_aa: CASSSTGNTEAFF
cdr3_nt: TGTGCCAGCAGCTCAACAGGGAACACTGAAGCTTTCTTT

v_call: TRBV5-1
clone_size: -
j_call: TRBJ2-5
d_call: TRBD2
cdr3_aa: CASSVAGLAGEETQYF
cdr3_nt: TGCGCCAGCAGCGTCGCTGGACTAGCGGGAGAGGAGACCCAGTACTTC

v_call: TRBV27
clone_size: -
j_call: TRBJ1-6
d_call: -
cdr3_aa: CASSSPIQGYNSPLHF
cdr3_nt: TGTGCCAGCAGTTCACCTATCCAGGGATATAATTCACCCCTCCACTTT

v_call: TRBV7-2
clone_size: few
j_call: TRBJ1-1
d_call: -
cdr3_aa: CASSSQGRATEAFF
cdr3_nt: TGTGCCAGCAGCTCCCAGGGGAGGGCCACTGAAGCTTTCTTT

v_call: TRBV2
clone_size: few
j_call: TRBJ2-1
d_call: -
cdr3_aa: CASSLAPYNEQFF
cdr3_nt: TGTGCCAGCAGTTTGGCCCCCTACAATGAGCAGTTCTTC

v_call: TRBV4-1
clone_size: few
j_call: TRBJ1-1
d_call: TRBD1
cdr3_aa: CASTQEDRGNTEAFF
cdr3_nt: TGCGCCAGCACCCAAGAGGACAGGGGAAACACTGAAGCTTTCTTT

v_call: TRBV29-1
clone_size: -
j_call: TRBJ2-3
d_call: -
cdr3_aa: CSSTAEGFFTDTQYF
cdr3_nt: TGCAGCTCGACGGCAGAGGGATTCTTCACAGATACGCAGTATTTT

v_call: TRBV29-1
clone_size: -
j_call: TRBJ1-5
d_call: -
cdr3_aa: CSVLPGGPADQPQHF
cdr3_nt: TGCAGCGTCCTACCTGGGGGCCCAGCCGATCAGCCCCAGCATTTT

v_call: TRBV5-1
clone_size: few
j_call: TRBJ1-1
d_call: TRBD1
cdr3_aa: CASSPRDSEAFF
cdr3_nt: TGCGCCAGCAGCCCGCGGGACAGTGAAGCTTTCTTT

v_call: TRBV5-8
clone_size: -
j_call: TRBJ1-1
d_call: -
cdr3_aa: CASSPRGRWYTEAFF
cdr3_nt: TGTGCCAGCAGCCCGCGGGGGAGGTGGTACACTGAAGCTTTCTTT

v_call: TRBV6-4
clone_size: few
j_call: TRBJ1-6
d_call: TRBD1
cdr3_aa: CASSETTGGRSPLHF
cdr3_nt: TGTGCCAGCAGTGAGACGACAGGGGGTAGATCACCCCTCCACTTT

v_call: TRBV7-3
clone_size: -
j_call: TRBJ2-1
d_call: TRBD1
cdr3_aa: CASSYGQANAEQFF
cdr3_nt: TGTGCCAGCAGCTACGGACAGGCGAATGCTGAGCAGTTCTTC

v_call: TRBV14
clone_size: few
j_call: TRBJ2-5
d_call: -
cdr3_aa: CASSQDMETQYF
cdr3_nt: TGTGCCAGCAGCCAAGACATGGAGACCCAGTACTTC

v_call: TRBV29-1
clone_size: -
j_call: TRBJ2-1
d_call: -
cdr3_aa: CSAPRRDSYNEQFF
cdr3_nt: TGCAGCGCTCCCCGGAGGGACAGCTACAATGAGCAGTTCTTC

v_call: TRBV29-1
clone_size: -
j_call: TRBJ2-2
d_call: -
cdr3_aa: CSVGRARGTGELFF
cdr3_nt: TGCAGCGTTGGCCGGGCCCGGGGCACCGGGGAGCTGTTTTTT

v_call: TRBV19
clone_size: few
j_call: TRBJ1-1
d_call: -
cdr3_aa: CASSRGGGRRDTEAFF
cdr3_nt: TGTGCCAGTAGTAGAGGGGGGGGACGGAGAGACACTGAAGCTTTCTTT

v_call: TRBV15
clone_size: -
j_call: TRBJ1-4
d_call: -
cdr3_aa: CATSRDLGSTNEKLFF
cdr3_nt: TGTGCCACCAGCAGAGATCTCGGTTCAACTAATGAAAAACTGTTTTTT

v_call: TRBV7-2
clone_size: -
j_call: TRBJ1-1
d_call: TRBD1
cdr3_aa: CASSLDLTGGRSNAFF
cdr3_nt: TGTGCCAGCAGCTTGGATCTGACAGGGGGGAGGTCTAATGCTTTCTTT

v_call: TRBV5-1
clone_size: -
j_call: TRBJ1-5
d_call: -
cdr3_aa: CASSLGDSQPQHF
cdr3_nt: TGCGCCAGCAGCTTGGGGGACTCTCAGCCCCAGCATTTT

v_call: TRBV5-1
clone_size: few
j_call: TRBJ1-1
d_call: -
cdr3_aa: CASTRGADTEAFF
cdr3_nt: TGCGCCAGCACCCGGGGGGCCGACACTGAAGCTTTCTTT